This TCR beta chain was sequenced in a study of regulatory T cells in long-lasting Graves disease. Arm-PCR of CDR3 regions with iRepertoire HTBI primers generated TCR beta libraries. TCRdb independently ran MiXCR on the multiplex PCR reads; one entry per CDR3 protein. The sample lists around 460,000 distinct CDR3 sequences, around a fifth seen once, with around 7% in the top ten. Ten or more counts support this clonotype. What it binds is unknown. Time point here: persistent/refractory GD, antithyroid drugs over 5 years with positive TRAb. RNA isolated from PBMCs was used to make the TCR library. The collection involved drawing approximately 9.9 milliliters of peripheral blood into EDTA tubes. Overall study results and limits: Accuracy could have been hurt by small sample size. Persistent Graves' patients showed less TCR diversity than newly diagnosed ones. Persistent disease preferred TRBV28, TRBJ1-2 and TRBJ2-5.

This CDR3 has 13 amino acids. In germline, CDR1 is SGHTA, CDR2 FQGNSA. Deletions cut 1 base from V and 5 bases from J, with 9 bases between. This chain uses TRBV7-2 with TRBJ2-7; perhaps TRBD2 as D (6 bases). The sequence was obtained from a female donor with Graves disease. Sequenced material: peripheral blood mononuclear cells (PBMCs), taken when the disease was refractory, from a patient treated with antithyroid drugs. CDR3 coding DNA: TGTGCCAGCAGCTTAGTTGAGCGGGACGAGCAGTACTTC. Its protein product is CASSLVERDEQYF.